Sequencing of this TCR beta chain was carried out in a study of CD8 T cells in Susac syndrome. Study findings and constraints: As the study acknowledged, the number of individuals who were part of its TCR sequencing and HLA analysis was relatively small.

Comments on this clonotype: Its antigen is unknown.

Random hexamers served to reverse transcribe roughly 0.5 to 1 ug RNA. Amplification of TCR beta CDR3 across 54 Vbeta and 13 Jbeta was performed with immunoSEQ multiplex PCR. TCRdb analysed the immunoSEQ multiplex PCR reads with MiXCR anew, one entry per CDR3 protein. The sample yields around 300,000 distinct CDR3 sequences, 89% seen once. Trimming cost V 0 bases and J 2 bases; bases outside gene matches: 4. From germline, CDR1 is ENHRY and CDR2 SYGVKD. There are 16 residues in the CDR3. CD8+ and CD4+ T cells taken from blood had their TCR beta sequenced. The CD8+ and CD4+ T cells were isolated magnetically using a negative isolation approach, whereas the TEMRA cells were enriched by FACS.

The rearrangement links TRBV10-3 to TRBJ2-3, with TRBD2 matching 8 bases. The sample comprised CD8+ T cells from PBMCs. This clonotype originated in a human donor with multiple sclerosis. The DNA of the CDR3 is TGTGCCATCAGTGAGTCACTGCGGGGGGACACAGATACGCAGTATTTT. Protein: CAISESLRGDTDTQYF.